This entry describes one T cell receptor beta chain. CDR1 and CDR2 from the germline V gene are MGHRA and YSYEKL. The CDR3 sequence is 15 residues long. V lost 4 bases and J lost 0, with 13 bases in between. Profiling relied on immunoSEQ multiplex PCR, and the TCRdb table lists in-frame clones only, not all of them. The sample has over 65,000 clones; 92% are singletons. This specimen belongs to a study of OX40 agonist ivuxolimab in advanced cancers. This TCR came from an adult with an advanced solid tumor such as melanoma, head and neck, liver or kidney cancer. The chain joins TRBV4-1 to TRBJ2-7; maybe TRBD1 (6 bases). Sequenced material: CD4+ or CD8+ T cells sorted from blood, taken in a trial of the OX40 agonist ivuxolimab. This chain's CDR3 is CASSLRTAFSYEQYF. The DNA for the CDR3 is TGCGCCAGCAGCCTTCGGACAGCTTTCTCCTACGAGCAGTACTTC.